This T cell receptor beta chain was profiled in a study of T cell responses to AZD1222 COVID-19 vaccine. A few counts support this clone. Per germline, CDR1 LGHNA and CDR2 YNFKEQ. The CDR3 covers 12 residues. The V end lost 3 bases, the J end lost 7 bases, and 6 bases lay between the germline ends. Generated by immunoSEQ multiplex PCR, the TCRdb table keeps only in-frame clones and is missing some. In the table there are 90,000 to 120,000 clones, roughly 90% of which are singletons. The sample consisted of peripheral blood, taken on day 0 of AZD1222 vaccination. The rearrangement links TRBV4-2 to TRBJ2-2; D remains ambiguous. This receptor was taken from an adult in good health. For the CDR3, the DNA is TGTGCCAGCAGCCAGGTGGACGGGGAGCTGTTTTTT. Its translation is CASSQVDGELFF.